Listed below are T cell receptor beta chains from one sample, sequenced in a study of Tregs in tolerant kidney transplant recipients. Here immunoSEQ multiplex PCR was the method, and the copy in TCRdb shows in-frame clones only, minus some. The profile shows over 50,000 clones, over 75% of them singletons. The sequencing used Tregs from blood, collected before the transplant. The origin of the receptors is a human donor who received a combined kidney and bone marrow transplant. Each CDR3 is given with its conserved first and last residue. A D gene is named only where the DNA matches it firmly.

d_call,v_call,j_call,cdr3_aa,cdr3_nt
NA,TRBV6-1,TRBJ2-3,CASALLDRSTDTQYF,TGTGCCAGCGCTCTACTGGACAGAAGCACAGATACGCAGTATTTT
TRBD1,TRBV4-2,TRBJ1-1,CASSPPGQGGDAFF,TGTGCCAGCAGCCCACCAGGACAGGGCGGAGACGCTTTCTTT
NA,TRBV6-1,TRBJ2-5,CASSELLRVAGLRETQYF,TGTGCCAGCAGTGAACTCCTTCGAGTTGCGGGGCTGCGGGAGACCCAGTACTTC
NA,TRBV29-1,TRBJ2-7,CSAIFIYEQYF,TGCAGCGCAATTTTCATCTACGAGCAGTACTTC
NA,TRBV11-2,TRBJ1-3,CASSLVRGVSSGNTIYF,TGTGCCAGCAGCTTAGTTCGAGGGGTCAGCTCTGGAAACACCATATATTTT
NA,TRBV28,TRBJ1-5,CASTVASNQPQHF,TGTGCCAGCACAGTGGCTAGCAATCAGCCCCAGCATTTT
TRBD2,TRBV6-1,TRBJ2-2,CASSEWRLAGANTGELFF,TGTGCCAGCAGTGAATGGAGACTAGCGGGGGCTAACACCGGGGAGCTGTTTTTT
NA,TRBV6-1,TRBJ2-7,CASSEMGGFGYEQYF,TGTGCCAGCAGTGAAATGGGGGGCTTCGGCTACGAGCAGTACTTC
NA,TRBV5-1,TRBJ2-1,CASGLFLNNEQFF,TGCGCCAGCGGCTTGTTCCTTAACAATGAGCAGTTCTTC
NA,TRBV7-2,TRBJ2-7,CASSQRAQTEQYF,TGTGCCAGCAGCCAAAGGGCCCAGACCGAGCAGTACTTC
NA,TRBV5-6,TRBJ1-1,CASSSSSGLRRTEAFF,TGTGCCAGCAGCTCTTCTTCTGGGCTCCGGCGGACTGAAGCTTTCTTT
NA,TRBV7-6,TRBJ1-1,CASSPRGTEAFF,TGTGCCAGCAGCCCCCGGGGGACTGAAGCTTTCTTT
NA,TRBV5-4,TRBJ2-5,CASSLEWRETQYF,TGTGCCAGCAGCTTGGAGTGGCGGGAGACCCAGTACTTC
NA,TRBV19,TRBJ2-7,CASSIVLGAYEQYF,TGTGCCAGTAGTATAGTCTTGGGCGCATACGAGCAGTACTTC
TRBD1,TRBV11-2,TRBJ2-7,CASSLERGPYEQYF,TGTGCCAGCAGCTTAGAAAGGGGGCCCTACGAGCAGTACTTC
NA,TRBV5-6,TRBJ1-2,CASSGQQGLVGYTF,TGTGCCAGCAGCGGACAGCAGGGTTTAGTGGGCTACACCTTC
NA,TRBV5-1,TRBJ2-2,CASSLAGDGELFF,TGCGCCAGCAGCTTGGCCGGGGACGGGGAGCTGTTTTTT
NA,TRBV19,TRBJ1-6,CASNITSPYNSPLHF,TGTGCCAGTAATATAACCAGCCCCTATAATTCACCCCTCCACTTT